This T cell receptor (beta chain) came from a study of blood T cell repertoires in COVID-19. As for the study in general: There were acute and convalescent COVID-19 samples, and they came from the United States, Italy and Spain. PBMCs, B-cell-depleted T cells, or T cells were the source of the cDNA or gDNA that made up the material.

Germline V lookup: CDR1 MNHEY, CDR2 SMNVEV (reference sequence). The CDR3 is 14 amino acids. V lost 5 bases and J 6 bases, leaving 13 bases between the germline ends. Original methodology: Amplification with reference gene primers provided the estimates of nucleated cell counts. Libraries were prepared by immunoSEQ multiplex PCR; TCRdb keeps only in-frame clonotypes and omits some of them. V and J calls and clone size are those listed in that table; D and trimming were worked out from the DNA. The sample lists 310,000 or so clones, about 83% seen once, with about 1.2% in the top ten. The clonotype comes from a woman aged 45-59 years with acute or convalescent COVID-19. Sequencing input: peripheral blood. The rearrangement links TRBV27 to TRBJ2-2; no clear D gene. The CDR3 sequence: CASSPPAEAGELFF. The CDR3 DNA reads as TGTGCCAGCAGTCCCCCGGCTGAGGCCGGGGAGCTGTTTTTT.